Sequencing of this TCR beta chain was carried out in a study of blood T cell repertoires in COVID-19 (dated by TCRdb to 2018 to 2021). As for the study more broadly: Collaborator samples came from the United States, Italy and Spain and covered acute and convalescent phases of COVID-19. The prospective study material was composed of cDNA or gDNA derived from T cells, B-cell-depleted T cells, or PBMCs. Subjects who had been exposed to COVID-19, were actively infected with it, or had recovered from it provided the deeply sampled blood TCRbeta repertoires that made up the dataset. A freely available public database, intended as a resource for researchers studying the immune response to SARS-CoV-2, is where the repertoires were released. Samples were obtained from the ongoing ImmuneRACE study (first 160 participants) and from over 1,000 subjects provided by 6 global collaborators. The sample metadata nearly always contained a de-identified subject ID, COVID-19 status, age in years and sex. Where available, HLA class I and class II types were taken from metadata supplied by the sample provider and were not determined by assay-based typing.

A word on this clone: Its antigen specificity is not known. Nothing much larger sits one base from this clone, and base qualities are not available.

The germline ends are 12 bases apart after V is trimmed by 6 bases and J by 4 bases. From cysteine to phenylalanine, the CDR3 is 13 amino acids long. Only the CDR3 region is kept as DNA, spanning 39 bases read in frame from base 1. CDR1 and CDR2, per the germline V gene, are SNHLY and FYNNEI. In the prospective study, participants were about 18 to 95 years old, resided in about two dozen geographic areas of the United States, and were enrolled through a virtual design. Cohort assignment in the prospective study relied on participant-reported clinical history from a screening survey and a study questionnaire. Recovered participants in ImmuneRACE Cohort 3 were defined as having two consecutive negative NP/OP PCR tests, clearance from a healthcare professional, or resolution of symptoms. In the prospective study, whole blood, serum and a nasopharyngeal or oropharyngeal swab were collected from each participant by mobile phlebotomists. Additional blood draws and questionnaires over an approximately two-month period could optionally be provided by prospective study participants. Blood samples from the prospective study were shipped frozen or at room temperature prior to DNA extraction.

TCRbeta CDR3 regions were amplified from genomic DNA using the immunoSEQ Assay, a bias-controlled multiplex PCR. As for the authors' bioinformatics: The number of nucleated cells in each sample was estimated from the amplification of reference gene primers within the assay. To quantify the absolute abundance of each unique TCRbeta CDR3 rearrangement, sequence reads were collapsed and filtered. For each sample, productive Simpson clonality was calculated as the square root of Simpson's diversity index across productive rearrangements. TCRdb re-hosts the immuneACCESS table, in-frame sequences only. Its copies lack some clones; in the studies checked, an unresolved V gene accounts for under half of them, and the cause for the rest is not known. That table gives V, J and clone size, and the DNA gave D and trimming. This sample is represented by about 190,000 clones; 70% to 85% of them were singletons. Clones ranked in the top ten supply 2.5% to 3.5% of the sample.

General study outcomes and caveats: How much clinical and demographic metadata was included differed by source and by participant, and the metadata was provided uncurated.

The rearrangement combines TRBV2 with TRBJ1-2; a tentative D call is TRBD1 (6 bases match). The sequence was obtained from a woman aged 30 to 39 who had recovered from COVID-19. The sequenced material came from PBMCs or T cells enriched from blood (not recorded which). In nucleotide form, the sequence is TGTGCCAGCAGGAGGGGGGGACCCTATGGCTACACCTTC. This encodes CASRRGGPYGYTF.